Listed below are T cell receptor beta chains from one sample, sequenced in a study of blood T cell repertoires in COVID-19. The protocol was immunoSEQ multiplex PCR, while the TCRdb copy is restricted to in-frame clones and leaves out a portion. The sample contains about 320,000 clones, around 90% of which appear only once. The specimen was PBMCs or T cells enriched from blood (not recorded which). The receptors were gathered from a man aged 55 to 70 who had recovered from COVID-19. The CDR3 runs from the conserved cysteine through the conserved F or W. The D gene is left open where the match is weak. Clone sizes are given selectively: once, few, many, or a class where the clone is expanded.

-,TRBJ2-7,-,TRBV2,13,CASSESSSYEQYF,TGTGCCAGCAGTGAATCTAGCTCCTACGAGCAGTACTTC
-,TRBJ1-1,few,TRBV19,12,CASSWGGTEAFF,TGTGCCAGTAGTTGGGGGGGCACTGAAGCTTTCTTT
TRBD2,TRBJ2-1,-,TRBV7-3,15,CASSLTGTNHNEQFF,TGTGCCAGCAGCTTAACCGGGACTAACCACAATGAGCAGTTCTTC
-,TRBJ1-5,-,TRBV18,14,CASSPPRSNQPQHF,TGTGCCAGCTCACCACCCCGGAGCAATCAGCCCCAGCATTTT
-,TRBJ1-2,-,TRBV4-2,15,CASSQDTGSDYGYTF,TGTGCCAGCAGCCAAGATACAGGGTCGGACTATGGCTACACCTTC
TRBD1,TRBJ2-2,-,TRBV30,14,CACLRDRMPGELFF,TGTGCCTGCCTCCGGGACAGGATGCCCGGGGAGCTGTTTTTT
-,TRBJ1-1,-,TRBV5-1,11,CASRAGTEAFF,TGCGCCAGCAGGGCAGGGACTGAAGCTTTCTTT
-,TRBJ1-3,-,TRBV5-4,15,CASSLGRTAGNTIYF,TGTGCCAGCAGCTTGGGGCGGACAGCTGGAAACACCATATATTTT
TRBD1,TRBJ1-1,-,TRBV3-1/TRBV3-2,11,CAIGQGLEAFF,TGTGCCATCGGACAGGGTCTTGAAGCTTTCTTT
TRBD1,TRBJ1-5,-,TRBV11-2,16,CASSLAGGQMNQPQHF,TGTGCCAGCAGCTTAGCCGGGGGACAGATGAATCAGCCCCAGCATTTT
TRBD2,TRBJ2-2,once,TRBV9,16,CASSAGTSAYTGELFF,TGTGCCAGCAGCGCAGGGACTAGCGCATACACCGGGGAGCTGTTTTTT
TRBD2,TRBJ2-1,once,TRBV5-1,16,CASSLAGGSDLMMQFF,TGCGCCAGCAGCTTGGCCGGGGGGAGCGACTTAATGATGCAGTTCTTC
TRBD2,TRBJ2-5,-,TRBV7-9,12,CALEGGIETQYF,TGTGCCCTAGAGGGAGGGATAGAGACCCAGTACTTC
TRBD2,TRBJ2-1,-,TRBV13,15,CASSLTSGNYNEQFF,TGTGCCAGCAGCTTGACTAGCGGGAACTACAATGAGCAGTTCTTC
-,TRBJ2-5,few,TRBV7-2,14,CASSTTGYQETQYF,TGTGCCAGCAGCACCACAGGGTACCAAGAGACCCAGTACTTC
-,TRBJ1-6,once,TRBV6-1,17,CASSDRGKSTYNSPLHF,TGTGCCAGCAGTGATAGGGGGAAATCGACCTATAATTCACCCCTCCACTTT
-,TRBJ2-1,-,TRBV10-3,16,CAAAANTGFSYNEQFF,TGTGCCGCCGCAGCGAACACGGGTTTCTCCTACAATGAGCAGTTCTTC
-,TRBJ2-7,few,TRBV9,12,CASSPAGIEQYF,TGTGCCAGCAGCCCCGCCGGGATCGAGCAGTACTTC
-,TRBJ1-5,-,TRBV6-5,15,CASSRGTGGNQPQHF,TGTGCCAGCAGCCGGGGGACTGGGGGCAATCAGCCCCAGCATTTT
-,TRBJ1-3,-,TRBV5-1,16,CASSLDEALSGNTIYF,TGCGCCAGCAGCTTGGACGAGGCCCTCTCTGGAAACACCATATATTTT
-,TRBJ1-4,-,TRBV28,14,CASSLGGTNEKLFF,TGTGCCAGCAGTTTGGGCGGGACTAATGAAAAACTGTTTTTT
-,TRBJ2-7,-,TRBV7-9,12,CASSFSPGEQYF,TGTGCCAGCAGCTTTAGCCCGGGGGAGCAGTACTTC
TRBD2,TRBJ2-1,-,TRBV7-9,16,CASSILAGGSSHEQFF,TGTGCCAGCAGCATCTTAGCGGGAGGCTCTTCCCATGAGCAGTTCTTC
-,TRBJ1-1,-,TRBV7-3,13,CASSTAPNTEAFF,TGTGCCAGCAGCACAGCACCGAACACTGAAGCTTTCTTT
-,TRBJ2-5,-,TRBV6-2/TRBV6-3,15,CASSYRQVLQETQYF,TGTGCCAGCAGTTATCGACAGGTCCTCCAAGAGACCCAGTACTTC
-,TRBJ2-1,-,TRBV12-3/TRBV12-4,11,CASSLGSEQFF,TGTGCCAGCAGTCTCGGGTCAGAGCAGTTCTTC
-,TRBJ1-5,once,TRBV10-3,13,CAISGGGGQPQHF,TGTGCCATCAGTGGGGGTGGCGGGCAGCCCCAGCATTTT
TRBD1,TRBJ1-5,-,TRBV27,17,CASSQLGTGSSNQPQHF,TGTGCCAGCAGTCAATTAGGGACAGGGAGCAGCAATCAGCCCCAGCATTTT
-,TRBJ2-5,few,TRBV19,11,CASSDREAQYF,TGTGCCAGTAGCGACAGGGAGGCCCAGTACTTC
TRBD2,TRBJ2-1,-,TRBV28,16,CASSLTGTSVYNEQFF,TGTGCCAGCAGTTTAACCGGGACTAGCGTATACAATGAGCAGTTCTTC
TRBD2,TRBJ2-3,-,TRBV5-1,15,CASSEGTAGGDTQYF,TGCGCCAGCAGCGAAGGGACTGCGGGGGGAGATACGCAGTATTTT
TRBD2,TRBJ2-2,-,TRBV3-1/TRBV3-2,18,CASSQDTSGSASTGELFF,TGTGCCAGCAGCCAAGATACTAGCGGGAGCGCGAGCACCGGGGAGCTGTTTTTT
TRBD2,TRBJ2-2,-,TRBV7-8,17,CASSRVGGSGVTGELFF,TGTGCCAGCAGCCGAGTGGGGGGGTCGGGAGTCACCGGGGAGCTGTTTTTT
-,TRBJ2-4,-,TRBV30,11,CALGTGNIQYF,TGTGCCCTGGGTACAGGAAACATTCAGTACTTC
-,TRBJ1-2,-,TRBV5-4,13,CASSFSGDGGYTF,TGTGCCAGCAGCTTTAGCGGCGACGGGGGCTACACCTTC
TRBD2,TRBJ2-3,-,TRBV7-6,16,CASSNVAGRPTDTQYF,TGTGCCAGCAGCAATGTAGCGGGAAGACCCACAGATACGCAGTATTTT
TRBD2,TRBJ2-7,-,TRBV5-4,15,CASSLVAGRAYEQYF,TGTGCCAGCAGCTTGGTTGCCGGGAGGGCTTACGAGCAGTACTTC
-,TRBJ2-7,-,TRBV7-3,15,CASSLIATGEYEQYF,TGTGCCAGCAGCTTAATCGCGACAGGAGAGTACGAGCAGTACTTC
-,TRBJ1-2,-,TRBV2,12,CASPGLNYGYTF,TGTGCCAGTCCGGGACTGAACTATGGCTACACCTTC
-,TRBJ1-6,-,TRBV7-3,19,CASSSTHRYTGPYNSPLHF,TGTGCCAGCAGCTCCACCCACAGGTACACCGGACCATATAATTCACCCCTCCACTTT
-,TRBJ2-1,-,TRBV3-1/TRBV3-2,13,CASSQDFHNEQFF,TGTGCCAGCAGCCAAGACTTTCACAATGAGCAGTTCTTC
-,TRBJ1-2,-,TRBV9,13,CASRQTGPYGYTF,TGTGCCAGCAGACAAACAGGACCTTATGGCTACACCTTC
TRBD1,TRBJ1-2,-,TRBV12-3/TRBV12-4,13,CASSGDRVYGYTF,TGTGCCAGCAGTGGGGACAGGGTCTATGGCTACACCTTC
-,TRBJ1-1,-,TRBV11-2,14,CASSFRSMNTEAFF,TGTGCCAGCAGCTTTAGGAGCATGAACACTGAAGCTTTCTTT
TRBD2,TRBJ2-2,-,TRBV28,17,CASSSSSGRSRSGELFF,TGTGCCAGCAGTTCCTCTAGCGGGAGGAGCCGTTCCGGGGAGCTGTTTTTT
-,TRBJ2-7,-,TRBV19,13,CASKRGPAYEQYF,TGTGCCTCCAAGCGAGGGCCCGCCTACGAGCAGTACTTC
TRBD1,TRBJ1-2,-,TRBV24-1,16,CATSPSHTGQVYGYTF,TGTGCCACCAGCCCCTCTCACACGGGACAGGTCTATGGCTACACCTTC
-,TRBJ2-3,-,TRBV2,12,CASRVGGDTQYF,TGTGCCAGCCGGGTGGGTGGAGATACGCAGTATTTT
-,TRBJ2-1,once,TRBV4-1,16,CASSQLSSGGGNEQFF,TGCGCCAGCAGCCAGTTGTCTAGCGGAGGGGGGAATGAGCAGTTCTTC
-,TRBJ2-2,-,TRBV6-5,14,CASSYQTNTGELFF,TGTGCCAGCAGTTATCAGACGAACACCGGGGAGCTGTTTTTT
TRBD1,TRBJ1-1,-,TRBV28,13,CASQDRANTEAFF,TGTGCCAGTCAGGACAGGGCGAACACTGAAGCTTTCTTT
TRBD1,TRBJ1-5,once,TRBV28,16,CASRQYGQGVNQPQHF,TGTGCCAGCAGGCAATACGGACAGGGGGTTAATCAGCCCCAGCATTTT
-,TRBJ2-1,-,TRBV29-1,13,CSVESPGGDEQFF,TGCAGCGTTGAATCTCCGGGGGGCGATGAGCAGTTCTTC
-,TRBJ1-2,-,TRBV19,10,CASSSEGYTF,TGTGCCAGTAGTAGCGAAGGCTACACCTTC
TRBD2,TRBJ2-3,-,TRBV7-2,19,CASSLVNWGLAGGTDTQYF,TGTGCCAGCAGCTTAGTAAATTGGGGACTAGCGGGGGGCACAGATACGCAGTATTTT